The clone carrying this TCR beta chain was seen more than once but under ten times. Antigen unknown. This sample was taken from a study of T cells after yellow fever vaccination. Points from the study as a whole: Clones from primary vaccination mostly reappeared after the booster (around 96% CD4, about 85% CD8). FACS-sorted repertoires could harbor abundant contaminating bulk-population clonotypes.

Trimming removed 4 bases from V and 0 bases from J, with 10 bases in between. The CDR3 is 14 amino acids. Per germline, CDR1 MNHEY and CDR2 SVGAGI. TCRdb itself ran the 5' RACE reads through MiXCR, one entry per CDR3 protein. The sample lists about 580,000 distinct CDR3 sequences; about 15% were seen once. The starting material was PBMCs, obtained about 5 days after the first yellow fever vaccination. This TCR derives from a man younger than 35 who received the YFV17D yellow fever vaccine. The rearrangement joins TRBV6-5 to TRBJ2-7; perhaps TRBD1 as D (6 bases). The CDR3 here is CASSLGHNSYEQYF. CDR3 sequence (DNA): TGTGCCAGCAGTTTGGGACATAACTCCTACGAGCAGTACTTC.